This T cell receptor (beta chain) was obtained from a study of T cell repertoires in cytomegalovirus infection. The wider study: Recently identified HLA-C-restricted and well-studied HLA-B-restricted CMV epitopes were used. CMV infection together with matching HLA type was indicated by public TCR beta signatures. Notes on the study in general: Dominating the ex vivo response were TCR beta clonotypes that were CMV-specific and HLA-C-restricted.

Germline values: CDR1 SEHNR, CDR2 FQNEAQ (reference sequence). This CDR3 has 16 residues. V lost 1 base and J lost 4; bases outside the gene matches: 5. One entry per CDR3 protein results from TCRdb running MiXCR on the reads. The profile shows some 560,000 distinct CDR3 sequences, around 40% of them singletons. Details on this clonotype: The antigen is undetermined.

The clonotype comes from a human donor in good health (CMV status not recorded). Some clones in this sample may be carry-over from other donors' samples. The sequenced sample was cultured PBMCs, obtained from culture after CMV antigen stimulation. The chain uses TRBV7-9 and TRBJ2-3; 10 bases are a match to TRBD2. CDR3: CASSLVIAGGPDTQYF. In DNA form, the CDR3 reads TGTGCCAGCAGCTTAGTGATAGCGGGGGGCCCAGATACGCAGTATTTT. Full variable domain (remainder filled in from reference TRBV7-9 and TRBJ2-3): DTGVSQNPRHKITKRGQNVTFRCDPISEHNRLYWYRQTLGQGPEFLTYFQNEAQLEKSRLLSDRFSAERPKGSFSTLEIQRTEQGDSAMYLCASSLVIAGGPDTQYFGPGTRLTVL.